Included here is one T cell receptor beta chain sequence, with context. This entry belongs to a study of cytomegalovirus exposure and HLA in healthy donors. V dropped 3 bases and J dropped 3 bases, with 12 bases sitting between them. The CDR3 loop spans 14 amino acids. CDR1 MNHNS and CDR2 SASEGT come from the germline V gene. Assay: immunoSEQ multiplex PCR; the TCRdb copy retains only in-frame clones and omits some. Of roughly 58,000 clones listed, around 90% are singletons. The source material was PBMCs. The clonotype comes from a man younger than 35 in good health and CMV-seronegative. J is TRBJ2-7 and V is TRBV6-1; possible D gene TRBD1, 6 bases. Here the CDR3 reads CASSELGAGYEQYF. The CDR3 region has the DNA TGTGCCAGCAGTGAGTTGGGGGCCGGCTACGAGCAGTACTTC.